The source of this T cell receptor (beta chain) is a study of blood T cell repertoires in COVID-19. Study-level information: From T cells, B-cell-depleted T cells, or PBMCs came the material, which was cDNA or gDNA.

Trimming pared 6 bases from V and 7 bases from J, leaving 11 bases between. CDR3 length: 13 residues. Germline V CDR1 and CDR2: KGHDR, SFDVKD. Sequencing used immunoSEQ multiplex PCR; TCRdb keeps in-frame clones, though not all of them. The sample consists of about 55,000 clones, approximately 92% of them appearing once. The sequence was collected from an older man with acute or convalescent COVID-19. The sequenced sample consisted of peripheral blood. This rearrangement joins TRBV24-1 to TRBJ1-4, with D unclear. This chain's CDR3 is CATSQSGGEKLFF. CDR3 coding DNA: TGTGCCACCAGTCAATCGGGTGGTGAAAAACTGTTTTTT.